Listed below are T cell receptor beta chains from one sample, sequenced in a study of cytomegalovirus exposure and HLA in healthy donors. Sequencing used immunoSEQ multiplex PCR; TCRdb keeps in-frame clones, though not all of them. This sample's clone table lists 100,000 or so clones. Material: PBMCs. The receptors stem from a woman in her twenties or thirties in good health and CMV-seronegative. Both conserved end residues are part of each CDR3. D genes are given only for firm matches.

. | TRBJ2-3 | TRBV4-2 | CASSGPGGEVPTQYF | TGTGCCAGCAGCGGACCGGGGGGCGAGGTTCCTACGCAGTATTTT
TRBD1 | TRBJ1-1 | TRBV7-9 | CASTLTGEFAEAFF | TGTGCCAGCACCCTGACAGGGGAGTTCGCTGAAGCTTTCTTT
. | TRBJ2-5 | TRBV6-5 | CASRKPGQETQYF | TGTGCCAGCAGAAAACCGGGACAAGAGACCCAGTACTTC
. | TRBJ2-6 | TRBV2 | CASSDRAGANVLTF | TGTGCCAGCAGTGACAGGGCTGGGGCCAACGTCCTGACTTTC
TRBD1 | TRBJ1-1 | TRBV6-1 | CASRTGGTEAFF | TGTGCCAGCAGGACAGGGGGAACTGAAGCTTTCTTT
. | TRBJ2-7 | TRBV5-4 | CASSLRGEQYF | TGTGCCAGCAGCTTGAGGGGCGAGCAGTACTTC
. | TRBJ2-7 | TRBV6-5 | CASTRLGEQYF | TGTGCCAGCACCCGCCTAGGCGAGCAGTACTTC
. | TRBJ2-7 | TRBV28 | CASSFVEHEQYF | TGTGCCAGCAGTTTTGTCGAGCACGAGCAGTACTTC
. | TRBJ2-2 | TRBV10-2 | CASSDNRPNTGELFF | TGCGCCAGCAGTGACAACAGACCCAACACCGGGGAGCTGTTTTTT
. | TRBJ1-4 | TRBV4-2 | CASSPSQGNQEKLFF | TGTGCCAGCAGCCCGTCCCAGGGGAATCAGGAAAAACTGTTTTTT
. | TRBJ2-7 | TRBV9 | CASSPDLWSEQYF | TGTGCCAGCAGCCCAGACCTGTGGAGCGAGCAGTACTTC
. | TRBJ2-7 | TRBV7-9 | CASSLARGEQYF | TGTGCCAGCAGCTTAGCCAGGGGTGAGCAGTACTTC
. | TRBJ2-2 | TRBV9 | CASSVTLDTGELFF | TGTGCCAGCAGCGTAACACTAGACACCGGGGAGCTGTTTTTT
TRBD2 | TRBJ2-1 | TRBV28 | CASGGHEQFF | TGTGCCTCGGGGGGACATGAGCAGTTCTTC
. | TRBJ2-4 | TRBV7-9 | CASSLSAQAAKNIQYF | TGTGCCAGCAGCTTATCAGCGCAAGCCGCCAAAAACATTCAGTACTTC
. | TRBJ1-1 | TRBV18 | CASSDRGGEAFF | TGTGCCAGCTCAGATCGGGGTGGTGAAGCTTTCTTT
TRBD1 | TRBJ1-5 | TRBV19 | CASSIVGQSNQPQHF | TGTGCCAGTAGTATAGTGGGACAGTCCAATCAGCCCCAGCATTTT
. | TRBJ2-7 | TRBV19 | CASSIGERSYEQYF | TGTGCCAGTAGTATCGGGGAGAGGTCCTACGAGCAGTACTTC
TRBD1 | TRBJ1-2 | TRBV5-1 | CASSVDRGLYTF | TGCGCCAGCAGCGTGGACAGGGGCCTCTACACCTTC
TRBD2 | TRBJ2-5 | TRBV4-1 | CASSQGRGDQETQYF | TGCGCCAGCAGCCAAGGGCGGGGGGACCAAGAGACCCAGTACTTC
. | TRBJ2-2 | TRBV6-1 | CASSVRRSTGELFF | TGTGCCAGCAGTGTCCGGCGGAGCACCGGGGAGCTGTTTTTT
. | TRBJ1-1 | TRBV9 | CASSPRGRTEAFF | TGTGCCAGCAGCCCCCGGGGAAGAACTGAAGCTTTCTTT
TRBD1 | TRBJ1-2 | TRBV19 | CASSITTGDYGYTF | TGTGCCAGTAGTATTACTACAGGGGACTATGGCTACACCTTC
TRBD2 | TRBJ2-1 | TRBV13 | CASSLAALAGAYNEQFF | TGTGCCAGCAGCTTAGCCGCCTTAGCGGGAGCCTACAATGAGCAGTTCTTC
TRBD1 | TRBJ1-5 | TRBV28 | CAARDRGSQPQHF | TGTGCCGCGAGGGACAGGGGAAGTCAGCCCCAGCATTTT
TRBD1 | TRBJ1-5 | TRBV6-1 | CASSAAQGDNQPQHF | TGTGCCAGCAGTGCCGCGCAGGGGGACAATCAGCCCCAGCATTTT
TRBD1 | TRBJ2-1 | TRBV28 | CASSPDRGQGSYNEQFF | TGTGCCAGCAGCCCCGACAGGGGGCAAGGGTCCTACAATGAGCAGTTCTTC
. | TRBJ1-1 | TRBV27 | CASRFRGEAFF | TGTGCCAGCAGATTTAGGGGGGAAGCTTTCTTT
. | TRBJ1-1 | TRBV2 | CATGTLDEAFF | TGTGCCACCGGGACATTGGATGAAGCTTTCTTT
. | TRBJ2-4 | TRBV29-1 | CSAGPTGSENIQYF | TGCAGCGCCGGCCCAACAGGGTCGGAGAACATTCAGTACTTC
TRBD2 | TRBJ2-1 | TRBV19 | CASSPRKLAGGPNEQFF | TGTGCCAGTAGTCCCCGTAAACTAGCGGGAGGGCCTAATGAGCAGTTCTTC
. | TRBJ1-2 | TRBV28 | CASSDLRGGDYGYTF | TGTGCCAGCAGTGATTTGAGGGGAGGGGACTATGGCTACACCTTC
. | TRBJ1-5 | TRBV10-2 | CASSRGLRQPQHF | TGCGCCAGCAGTCGAGGGTTGCGGCAGCCCCAGCATTTT
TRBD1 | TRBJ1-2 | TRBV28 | CASRPQGSSYIYGYTF | TGTGCCAGCAGGCCACAGGGGAGCTCTTATATCTATGGCTACACCTTC
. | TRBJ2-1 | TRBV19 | CASKVEGLYNEQFF | TGTGCCAGTAAAGTGGAGGGCCTCTACAATGAGCAGTTCTTC
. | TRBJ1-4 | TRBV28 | CASSLEQGGFVEKLFF | TGTGCCAGCAGTTTAGAACAGGGTGGTTTCGTGGAAAAACTGTTTTTT
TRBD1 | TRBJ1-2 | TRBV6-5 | CASSYRTGLTNYGYTF | TGTGCCAGCAGTTACAGGACAGGGTTAACTAACTATGGCTACACCTTC
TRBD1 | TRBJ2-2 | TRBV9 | CASSADRGVLRELFF | TGTGCCAGCAGCGCGGACAGGGGAGTCCTAAGGGAGCTGTTTTTT
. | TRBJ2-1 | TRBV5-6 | CASSLRGFEAYNEQFF | TGTGCCAGCAGCCTAAGGGGCTTCGAAGCCTACAATGAGCAGTTCTTC
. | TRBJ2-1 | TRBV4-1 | CASSASGTPYYNEQFF | TGCGCCAGCAGCGCCTCCGGGACACCATATTACAATGAGCAGTTCTTC
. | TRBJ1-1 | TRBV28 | CASSLPDSRNTEAFF | TGTGCCAGCAGTTTACCGGACAGCAGGAACACTGAAGCTTTCTTT
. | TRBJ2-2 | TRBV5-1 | CASSLEDTGELFF | TGCGCCAGCAGCTTAGAGGACACCGGGGAGCTGTTTTTT
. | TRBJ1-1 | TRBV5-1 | CASSEGMNTEAFF | TGCGCCAGCAGCGAGGGCATGAACACTGAAGCTTTCTTT
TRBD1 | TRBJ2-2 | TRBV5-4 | CASSDGTGGTGELFF | TGTGCCAGCAGCGACGGGACAGGGGGCACCGGGGAGCTGTTTTTT
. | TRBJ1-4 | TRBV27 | CASSFFRGSEKLFF | TGTGCCAGCAGTTTTTTCAGGGGTAGTGAAAAACTGTTTTTT
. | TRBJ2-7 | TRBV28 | CASRLGAETYEQYF | TGTGCCAGCAGATTGGGAGCGGAGACCTACGAGCAGTACTTC
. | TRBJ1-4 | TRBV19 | CATTHGRANEKLFF | TGTGCCACTACTCATGGGAGGGCTAATGAAAAACTGTTTTTT
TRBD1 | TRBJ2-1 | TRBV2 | CASSAGQAYNEQFF | TGTGCCAGCAGCGCGGGACAGGCCTACAATGAGCAGTTCTTC
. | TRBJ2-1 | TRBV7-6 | CASSLGQIGEQFF | TGTGCCAGCAGCTTGGGACAAATCGGTGAGCAGTTCTTC
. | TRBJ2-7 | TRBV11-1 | CASSFDGSVYEQYF | TGTGCCAGCAGCTTTGATGGTTCGGTCTACGAGCAGTACTTC
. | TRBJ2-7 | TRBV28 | CASSYLTARLYEQYF | TGTGCCAGCAGTTACCTAACCGCGAGGCTCTACGAGCAGTACTTC
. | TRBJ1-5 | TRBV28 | CASQGQHLPQHF | TGTGCCAGCCAGGGGCAGCATTTACCCCAGCATTTT
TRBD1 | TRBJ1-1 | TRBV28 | CASSSQGAPMNTEAFF | TGTGCCAGCAGCTCACAGGGGGCGCCCATGAACACTGAAGCTTTCTTT
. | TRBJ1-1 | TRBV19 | CASSIPGVNTEAFF | TGTGCCAGTAGTATACCGGGGGTGAACACTGAAGCTTTCTTT
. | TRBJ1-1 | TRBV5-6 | CASSFETALNTEAFF | TGTGCCAGCAGCTTTGAGACAGCCTTGAACACTGAAGCTTTCTTT